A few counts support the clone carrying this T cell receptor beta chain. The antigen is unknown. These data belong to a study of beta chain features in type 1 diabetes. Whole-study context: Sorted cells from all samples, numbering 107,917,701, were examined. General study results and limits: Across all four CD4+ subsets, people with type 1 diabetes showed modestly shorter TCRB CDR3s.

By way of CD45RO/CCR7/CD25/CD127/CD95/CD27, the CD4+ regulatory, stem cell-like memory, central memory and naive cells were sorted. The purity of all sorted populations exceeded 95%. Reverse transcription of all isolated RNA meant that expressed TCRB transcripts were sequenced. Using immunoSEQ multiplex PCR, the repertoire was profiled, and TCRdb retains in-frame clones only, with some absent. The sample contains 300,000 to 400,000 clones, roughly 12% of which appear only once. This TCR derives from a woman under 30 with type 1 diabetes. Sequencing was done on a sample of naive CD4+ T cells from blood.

The DNA for the CDR3 is TGTGCCACCTTACACAGGTGGGGCACTGAAGCTTTCTTT. This sequence encodes CATLHRWGTEAFF. The rearrangement uses TRBV19 and TRBJ1-1; D is possibly TRBD1 (5 bases). The CDR3 extends over 13 amino acids. Trimming removed 10 bases at V and 4 bases at J, with 16 bases between. Germline V lookup: CDR1 LNHDA, CDR2 SQIVND (reference sequence).